The 21 T cell receptor beta chains listed next were all sequenced from one sample in a study of T cell responses to AZD1222 COVID-19 vaccine. Only in-frame clones appear in the TCRdb table, and some are missing; sequencing was by immunoSEQ multiplex PCR. Among some 130,000 clones listed, 89% were seen once. This material consisted of peripheral blood, taken 28 days after the second AZD1222 dose. The source of these receptors is an adult who received the AZD1222 COVID-19 vaccine.

The rearrangement joins TRBV29-1 to TRBJ1-2; D unclear. Germline assignment: CDR1 SQVTM and CDR2 ANQGSEA. The length of the CDR3 is 13 residues. Trimming pared 0 bases from V and 1 base from J, leaving 6 bases between. The chain's CDR3 is CSVEDRINYGYTF. The CDR3, as DNA: TGCAGCGTTGAAGACAGGATTAACTATGGCTACACCTTC.

This chain uses TRBV10-3 with TRBJ1-1, with D possibly matching TRBD1 (5 bases). Germline values: CDR1 ENHRY, CDR2 SYGVKD. With 6 bases removed from V and 5 bases from J, the gap between germline ends came to 13 bases. The CDR3 length is 13 residues. This chain's CDR3 is CAIREGEGTEAFF. In nucleotides, the CDR3 is TGTGCCATCAGGGAAGGGGAGGGGACTGAAGCTTTCTTT.

This rearrangement joins TRBV4-1 to TRBJ1-5; TRBD1 might be the D (5 bases). This CDR3 region has 14 residues. Germline CDR1 reads MGHRA; CDR2 reads YSYEKL. V shed 3 bases and J shed 4 bases, with 10 bases lying between them. In DNA form, the CDR3 reads TGCGCCAGCAGCCAGGGAAGGGGTAATCAGCCCCAGCATTTT. It translates to CASSQGRGNQPQHF.

The chain has TRBV9 and TRBJ1-2, with D maybe TRBD1 (6 bases). The CDR3 is 14 amino acids. Germline assignment: CDR1 SGDLS and CDR2 YYNGEE. Trimming left V 0 bases short and J 5 bases short, with 11 bases between. The CDR3 DNA reads TGTGCCAGCAGCGTAGCCGGGACAAGATATGGCTACACCTTC. It yields the protein CASSVAGTRYGYTF.

The V call is TRBV5-4, the J call TRBJ1-1; D gene unclear. Germline V gene data show CDR1 as SGHNT and CDR2 as YYREEE (reference sequence). This CDR3 spans 13 amino acids. Trimming left V 3 bases short and J 2 bases short, with 8 bases between. CDR3 residues: CASSSVGNTEAFF. The CDR3 bases are TGTGCCAGCAGCTCCGTCGGTAACACTGAAGCTTTCTTT.

This chain joins TRBV10-2 and TRBJ1-1; weak D call: TRBD1 (6 bases). V dropped 2 bases and J dropped 2 bases, with 15 bases sitting between them. The length of the CDR3 is 16 residues. Germline-derived CDR1 and CDR2 are WSHSY and SAAADI. The CDR3 region is CASSERQGRGNTEAFF. CDR3 in DNA: TGCGCCAGCAGTGAGCGGCAGGGGAGGGGAAACACTGAAGCTTTCTTT.

The chain recombines TRBV5-6 with TRBJ2-7, with TRBD2 identical over 8 bases. V dropped 3 bases and J dropped 4; count of bases not matched to a gene: 12. CDR1 SGHDT and CDR2 YYEEEE come from the germline V gene. The CDR3 covers 16 residues. The CDR3 bases are TGTGCCAGCAGCTCCACCGCGGGAGGAGTTCCTTACGAGCAGTACTTC. This sequence encodes CASSSTAGGVPYEQYF.

V usage is TRBV27 and J usage is TRBJ2-3, with D uncertain. The CDR3 has 15 residues. Per the germline V gene, CDR1 is MNHEY and CDR2 is SMNVEV (reference sequence). V was trimmed by 4 bases and J by 0 bases, leaving 11 bases between them. Here the CDR3 DNA reads TGTGCCAGCAGTTCCCCCGGTGGAAGCACAGATACGCAGTATTTT. It specifies CASSSPGGSTDTQYF.

This sequence joins TRBV5-5 and TRBJ1-2, with TRBD1 identical over 7 bases. The V gene's germline CDR1 is SGHKS and CDR2 YYEKEE (reference sequence). Trimming at V came to 4 bases and at J to 5 bases, leaving 5 bases not matched to a gene. The CDR3 is 13 residues long. The DNA for the CDR3 is TGTGCCAGCAGCCGAGACAGGGATTATGGCTACACCTTC. Its protein is CASSRDRDYGYTF. The variable domain in full, with the rest retrieved from reference TRBV5-5 and TRBJ1-2, is DAGVTQSPTHLIKTRGQQVTLRCSPISGHKSVSWYQQVLGQGPQFIFQYYEKEERGRGNFPDRFSARQFPNYSSELNVNALLLGDSALYLCASSRDRDYGYTFGSGTRLTVV.

V usage is TRBV11-2 and J usage is TRBJ2-5; no clear D. V gave up 4 bases and J gave up 1 base, with 7 bases separating them. The CDR3 is 13 amino acids. The germline V gene encodes CDR1 SGHAT and CDR2 FQNNGV. DNA for the CDR3: TGTGCCAGCAGCTCGCTTGGCCAAGAGACCCAGTACTTC. It codes for CASSSLGQETQYF.

The V and J genes are TRBV9 and TRBJ2-1, with 13 bases lining up with TRBD2. The CDR3 loop spans 19 amino acids. CDR1 is SGDLS and CDR2 is YYNGEE in the germline V gene. V dropped 4 bases and J dropped 3; count of bases not matched to a gene: 13. The CDR3 protein is CASSPWTSGGGLIYNEQFF. In DNA form, the CDR3 reads TGTGCCAGCAGCCCTTGGACTAGCGGGGGTGGTCTTATCTACAATGAGCAGTTCTTC. Filled out from reference TRBV9 and TRBJ2-1, the complete variable domain reads DSGVTQTPKHLITATGQRVTLRCSPRSGDLSVYWYQQSLDQGLQFLIQYYNGEERAKGNILERFSAQQFPDLHSELNLSSLELGDSALYFCASSPWTSGGGLIYNEQFFGPGTRLTVL.

This sequence joins TRBV10-2 and TRBJ1-4, with D perhaps matching TRBD1 (6 bases). Germline-derived CDR1 and CDR2 are WSHSY and SAAADI. V dropped 7 bases and J dropped 3 bases, with 21 bases sitting between them. This CDR3 contains 17 residues. CDR3 loop: CASKGAGAYRSNEKLFF. The CDR3 DNA follows: TGCGCCAGCAAAGGGGCAGGGGCTTACCGCTCTAATGAAAAACTGTTTTTT.

The chain carries TRBV12-5 and TRBJ1-3, with no clear D. There are 13 residues in the CDR3. V lost 2 bases and J lost 2, with 4 bases in between. Germline assignment: CDR1 LGHNT and CDR2 FRNRAP. This CDR3 reads CASGLLPGNTIYF. The CDR3 DNA sequence: TGTGCTAGTGGTTTGTTGCCTGGAAACACCATATATTTT.

The chain uses TRBV7-3 and TRBJ1-2; D is undetermined. This CDR3 has 16 amino acids. Germline values: CDR1 SGHTA, CDR2 FQGTGA. Trimming removed 5 bases at V and 6 bases at J, with 22 bases between. The DNA for the CDR3 is TGTGCCAGCAGCCTGGTCCGTAGGGCCCCGTCCAATGGCTACACCTTC. Protein: CASSLVRRAPSNGYTF.

The V and J genes are TRBV30 and TRBJ1-1; the D gene is possibly TRBD1 (5 bases). The CDR3 consists of 12 residues. CDR1 GTSNPN and CDR2 SVGIG come from the germline V gene (reference sequence). V was trimmed by 1 base and J by 8 bases, leaving 11 bases between them. As DNA, the CDR3 is TGTGCCTGGAGTGGTGGGGGAGCCGAAGCTTTCTTT. Translation gives CAWSGGGAEAFF.

This chain uses TRBV2 with TRBJ1-3, with TRBD1 matching 8 bases. V dropped 2 bases and J dropped 3; count of bases not matched to a gene: 6. CDR1 SNHLY and CDR2 FYNNEI come from the germline V gene. The CDR3 is made up of 16 amino acids. In DNA, the CDR3 is TGTGCCAGCAGTGAATTAAGCGGACAGGGTGGAAACACCATATATTTT. Translated: CASSELSGQGGNTIYF.

The CDR3 DNA reads as TGTGCCAGCAGCTTAACGGCAGTTTGGGATGAGCAGTTCTTC. Translation gives CASSLTAVWDEQFF. The chain employs TRBV7-2 and TRBJ2-1; D not certain. Germline loops: CDR1 SGHTA, CDR2 FQGNSA. V was cut by 2 bases and J by 8 bases, with 13 bases left in between. The CDR3 runs 14 residues.

The genes are TRBV15 and TRBJ2-7; D ambiguous. Between the trimmed V and J ends, which lost 0 bases and 5 bases, there was a span of 5 bases. The length of the CDR3 is 12 residues. Germline-derived CDR1 and CDR2 are LNHNV and YYDKDF (reference sequence). In DNA form, the CDR3 reads TGTGCCACCAGCAGAGACAGGAACGAGCAGTACTTC. It codes for CATSRDRNEQYF.

As DNA, the CDR3 is TGTGCCAGTGCAGTTTACCAAGAGACCCAGTACTTC. The encoded protein is CASAVYQETQYF. The chain links TRBV12-3 or TRBV12-4 to TRBJ2-5; D not certain. V was clipped by 9 bases and J by 0 bases, with 8 bases between them. CDR3 size: 12 residues.

This clone showed up just once. This chain uses TRBV5-8 with TRBJ2-5; 8 bases align to TRBD1. Germline V gene data show CDR1 as SGHTS and CDR2 as YDEGEE. CDR3 size: 15 residues. Germline trimming cut 0 bases from V and 5 bases from J; bases unmatched to any gene: 6. This CDR3 reads CASSLGQGAYETQYF. The DNA for the CDR3 is TGTGCCAGCAGCTTGGGCCAGGGGGCCTACGAGACCCAGTACTTC.

The V and J genes are TRBV29-1 and TRBJ2-7, with 11 bases matching TRBD2. CDR3 length: 14 residues. The V gene's germline CDR1 is SQVTM and CDR2 ANQGSEA. V trimming: 4 bases; J trimming: 4 bases; junction bases outside the gene matches: 6. The CDR3 region has the DNA TGCAGCGTTGTGTCCGGGACTAGCGGTTACGAGCAGTACTTC. Residues: CSVVSGTSGYEQYF.